A selection of T cell receptor beta chains follows, all from one sample in a study of shared clonotypes between healthy human individuals. Sequenced by immunoSEQ multiplex PCR; TCRdb stores in-frame clones only, minus some. Of roughly 550,000 clones in the sample, just under 97% were seen once. Sequenced material: naive CD8+ T cells sorted from blood. Receptors were obtained from a woman aged 25 to 45 in good health. Both conserved end residues are trimmed from each CDR3. Each record gives: J gene, V gene, CDR3 protein.

J gene: TRBJ1-5
V gene: TRBV7-9
CDR3 protein: ASSGGTGGYQPQH

J gene: TRBJ1-3
V gene: TRBV2
CDR3 protein: ASSDMFSGNTIY

J gene: TRBJ2-7
V gene: TRBV5-6
CDR3 protein: ASSLAGLAGLYEQY

J gene: TRBJ2-7
V gene: TRBV6-4
CDR3 protein: ASSSGGSSYEQY

J gene: TRBJ1-2
V gene: TRBV2
CDR3 protein: ASTERILSPGYGYT

J gene: TRBJ2-5
V gene: TRBV28
CDR3 protein: ASSLGGQETQY

J gene: TRBJ2-3
V gene: TRBV28
CDR3 protein: ASSRATSTDTQY

J gene: TRBJ2-1
V gene: TRBV9
CDR3 protein: ASSGLARDEQF

J gene: TRBJ2-1
V gene: TRBV11-2
CDR3 protein: ASSLDSSVNEQF

J gene: TRBJ2-1
V gene: TRBV27
CDR3 protein: ASSPTAGDYYNEQF

J gene: TRBJ2-3
V gene: TRBV5-6
CDR3 protein: ASSLAGGGTDTQY

J gene: TRBJ2-7
V gene: TRBV6-5
CDR3 protein: ASSYNQEGTYEQY

J gene: TRBJ2-7
V gene: TRBV27
CDR3 protein: ASRLGLQGANEQY

J gene: TRBJ2-1
V gene: TRBV28
CDR3 protein: ASSPLAGAYNEQF

J gene: TRBJ2-7
V gene: TRBV5-4
CDR3 protein: ASRTGGGEQY